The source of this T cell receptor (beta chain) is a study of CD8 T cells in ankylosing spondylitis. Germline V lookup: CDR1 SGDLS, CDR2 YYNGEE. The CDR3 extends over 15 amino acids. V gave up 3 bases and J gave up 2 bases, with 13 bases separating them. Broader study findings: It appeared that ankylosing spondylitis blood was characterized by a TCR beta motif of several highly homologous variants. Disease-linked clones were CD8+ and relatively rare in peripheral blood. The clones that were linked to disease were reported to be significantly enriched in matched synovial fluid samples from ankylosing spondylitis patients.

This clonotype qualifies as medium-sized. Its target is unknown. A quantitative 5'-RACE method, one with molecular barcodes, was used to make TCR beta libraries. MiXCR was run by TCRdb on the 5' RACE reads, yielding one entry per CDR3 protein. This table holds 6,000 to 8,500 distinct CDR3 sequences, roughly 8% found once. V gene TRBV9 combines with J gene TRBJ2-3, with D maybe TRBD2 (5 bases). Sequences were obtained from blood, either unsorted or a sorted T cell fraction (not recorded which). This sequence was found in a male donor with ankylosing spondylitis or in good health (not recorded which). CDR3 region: CASSEKAEITDTQYF. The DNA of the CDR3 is TGTGCCAGCAGCGAAAAAGCGGAAATCACAGATACGCAGTATTTT.